These 8 T cell receptor beta chains share one sample of origin, sequenced in a study of T-cell memory formation after mild COVID-19. TCRdb ran MiXCR on the 5' RACE reads and lists one entry per CDR3 protein. The sample carries fewer than 550,000 distinct CDR3 sequences, 20% recorded once. The specimen was PBMCs or a T cell subset sorted from them (not recorded which). The receptor set was obtained from an adult woman who had mild COVID-19 (a few samples of this study predate the infection). Cell type and time point are not known.

This clonotype has more than one count but fewer than ten. The chain is built from TRBV18 and TRBJ2-7; 10 nucleotides line up with TRBD1. V dropped 3 bases and J dropped 3; count of bases not matched to a gene: 2. The length of the CDR3 is 14 residues. Germline V gives CDR1 KGHSH, CDR2 LQKENI. CDR3 bases: TGTGCCAGCTCACCGTGGGACAGGGGCTACGAGCAGTACTTC. Translating gives CASSPWDRGYEQYF.

V gene TRBV15 combines with J gene TRBJ1-3; a weak D match, TRBD1 (6 bases). Germline V gene sequence: CDR1 LNHNV, CDR2 YYDKDF (reference sequence). CDR3 size: 16 residues. The germline V and J ends were trimmed by 3 bases and 0 bases, with 12 bases remaining between them. The CDR3 DNA follows: TGTGCCACCAGCAGGGACAGCCCCCTCTCTGGAAACACCATATATTTT. This translates into CATSRDSPLSGNTIYF.

V usage is TRBV4-1 and J usage is TRBJ1-1; D possibly corresponds to TRBD1 (5 bases). V dropped 2 bases and J dropped 10 bases, with 20 bases sitting between them. This CDR3 is built from 15 residues. Germline assignment: CDR1 MGHRA and CDR2 YSYEKL. CDR3 sequence reads: CASSQHRGSPLGAFF. CDR3 DNA sequence: TGCGCCAGCAGCCAACACCGGGGGTCCCCCTTGGGAGCTTTCTTT.

This clonotype was seen a handful of times. The V gene is TRBV29-1, the J gene TRBJ2-1, with D perhaps TRBD2 (6 bases). This CDR3 is built from 15 residues. The V end was cut by 1 base, the J end by 3 bases, with 13 bases between. Germline V gene lookup returns CDR1 SQVTM and CDR2 ANQGSEA. CDR3 loop: CSVEAFSGVYNEQFF. The CDR3 DNA reads as TGCAGCGTTGAAGCCTTTTCGGGGGTCTACAATGAGCAGTTCTTC.

This clonotype was seen a few times. The chain combines TRBV14 with TRBJ2-7; 7 bases agree with TRBD1. The CDR3 is 17 amino acids. Germline loops: CDR1 SGHDN, CDR2 FVKESK. Trimming cost V 4 bases and J 5 bases; bases outside gene matches: 17. The CDR3 reads CASSRLKPGQALDEQYF. DNA for the CDR3: TGTGCCAGCAGCCGCCTCAAACCCGGACAGGCGCTTGACGAGCAGTACTTC.

This clonotype was recorded a few times. J is TRBJ2-7 and V is TRBV4-1; 13 nucleotides line up with TRBD2. Germline V gene lookup returns CDR1 MGHRA and CDR2 YSYEKL. The CDR3 is 19 residues long. V dropped 0 bases and J dropped 0; count of bases not matched to a gene: 8. The CDR3 coding sequence is TGCGCCAGCAGCCAAGAAGGCGGACTAGCGGGGGTTAGCTCCTACGAGCAGTACTTC. Its translation is CASSQEGGLAGVSSYEQYF.

V gene TRBV6-2 or TRBV6-3 combines with J gene TRBJ2-5, with D perhaps matching TRBD1 (6 bases). The CDR3 totals 12 residues. Trimming cost V 8 bases and J 5 bases, with 12 bases left between them. Germline CDR1 is MNHEY and CDR2 is SVGEGT. As DNA, the CDR3 is TGTGCCAGCGGTGACAGGAAGGAGACCCAGTACTTC. Its protein product is CASGDRKETQYF.

The chain joins TRBV6-5 to TRBJ1-3, with D uncertain. V lost 10 bases to trimming and J lost 1 base, with 11 bases between them. The CDR3 covers 13 residues. CDR1 and CDR2 from the germline V gene are MNHEY and SVGAGI. The CDR3 is CATRPSSGNTIYF. CDR3 nucleotides: TGTGCCACCCGACCCTCTTCTGGAAACACCATATATTTT.